The 8 T cell receptor beta chains below come from one sample, sequenced in a study of shared clonotypes between healthy human individuals. In the naive CD8 group, cells lacked CD45RO and were positively selected for CCR7, so terminally differentiated effector memory CD45RA+ cells were left out. TCRdb keeps only in-frame clones here, not all; method: immunoSEQ multiplex PCR. The sample has about 600,000 clones, 95% to 96% seen once. The sequencing sample was made of naive CD8+ T cells sorted from blood. All receptors come from a woman aged 25 to 45 in good health.

V is TRBV2 and J is TRBJ2-4; D is undetermined. This CDR3 has 14 amino acids. The germline V gene encodes CDR1 SNHLY and CDR2 FYNNEI. Deletions cut 1 base from V and 6 bases from J, with 10 bases between. The CDR3 DNA reads TGTGCCAGCAGTGAAGACAGCACGCTAAACATTCAGTACTTC. Its protein product is CASSEDSTLNIQYF.

This clone was seen a single time. This chain joins TRBV2 and TRBJ1-6, with 8 bases fitting TRBD1. The V segment lost 8 bases and the J segment 7 bases; nucleotides outside the gene matches: 22. The CDR3 is 19 residues long. Germline V gene data show CDR1 as SNHLY and CDR2 as FYNNEI. CDR3 in amino acids: CASGSDRGNPSRGNSPLHF. The CDR3 bases are TGTGCCAGCGGCTCAGACAGGGGCAACCCGTCCAGGGGGAATTCACCCCTCCACTTT.

This chain uses TRBV13 with TRBJ2-3; 10 bases map to TRBD2. This CDR3 is 15 amino acids long. CDR1 PRHDT and CDR2 FYEKMQ come from the germline V gene (reference sequence). Unmatched junction bases numbered 3, after V lost 4 bases and J lost 2 bases. CDR3 nucleotides: TGTGCCAGCAGCTCTGGACTAGCGGACACAGATACGCAGTATTTT. This codes for CASSSGLADTDTQYF.

This clone appeared once. The V and J genes are TRBV7-9 and TRBJ1-5, with TRBD1 matching over 8 bases. The CDR3 contains 16 residues. J lost 1 base, V lost 1 base, and 3 bases had no gene match. Per germline, CDR1 SEHNR and CDR2 FQNEAQ (reference sequence). This CDR3 is CASSLVQGASNQPQHF. The CDR3 DNA sequence: TGTGCCAGCAGCTTAGTTCAGGGGGCAAGCAATCAGCCCCAGCATTTT.

This chain uses TRBV1 with TRBJ2-2; the table assigns TRBD2, which was not confirmed against the DNA. TRBV1 is recorded as a pseudogene. The CDR3 has 18 residues. The CDR3 region is CTSSQGIADGSNTGELFF. The CDR3, as DNA: TGCACCAGCAGCCAAGGAATCGCGGATGGGTCGAACACCGGGGAGCTGTTTTTT.

V usage is TRBV9 and J usage is TRBJ1-2; tentatively, D is TRBD1 (5 bases). The CDR3 covers 13 residues. CDR1 and CDR2 from the germline V gene are SGDLS and YYNGEE. Trimming took off 0 bases at V and 14 bases at J, with 17 bases between the two ends. CDR3 bases: TGTGCCAGCAGCGTAGATCGGGAAGGGGTGCAGACCTTC. It specifies CASSVDREGVQTF.

The chain links TRBV2 to TRBJ1-2; possibly TRBD1 for D (6 bases). The V end was cut by 11 bases, the J end by 6 bases, with 28 bases between. This CDR3 contains 16 residues. Germline CDR1 is SNHLY and CDR2 is FYNNEI. CDR3 in amino acids: CAAWKPNREQRDGYTF. In nucleotides, the CDR3 is TGTGCCGCATGGAAACCAAACAGGGAACAGAGGGATGGCTACACCTTC.

The rearrangement uses TRBV9 and TRBJ2-2, with unresolved D. The CDR3 consists of 13 residues. CDR1 is SGDLS, CDR2 YYNGEE, per germline. Trimming stripped 0 bases from V and 5 bases from J, with 5 bases between. In DNA form, the CDR3 reads TGTGCCAGCAGCGTAGAAGCAACCGGGGAGCTGTTTTTT. This gives the protein CASSVEATGELFF.